These 15 T cell receptor beta chains were all obtained from the same sample, sequenced in a study of blood T cell repertoires in COVID-19. Clones were sequenced by immunoSEQ multiplex PCR, and TCRdb holds only the in-frame ones, with some missing. The top ten hold about a tenth of the sample, which has 180,000 or so clones, 75% to 90% seen once. Sequencing input: peripheral blood. Receptors originate from a human donor with active or convalescent COVID-19. The donor label of this sample is uncertain.

In regard to this clone: Other DNA sequences of this sample code for an identical CDR3. The V and J genes are TRBV5-6 and TRBJ2-3; D unclear. V lost 3 bases to trimming and J lost 1 base, with 3 bases between them. The germline CDR1 and CDR2 sequences are SGHDT and YYEEEE. This CDR3 is 12 amino acids long. In nucleotides, the CDR3 is TGTGCCAGCAGCTCCGGCACAGATACGCAGTATTTT. Amino acid sequence: CASSSGTDTQYF.

The sample holds one count of this clone. The rearrangement uses TRBV10-2 and TRBJ2-6, with TRBD2 matching over 9 bases. The germline V gene has CDR1 WSHSY and CDR2 SAAADI. The CDR3 contains 19 residues. The V and J ends lost 4 bases and 0 bases, in that order; junction bases with no gene match: 10. CDR3 loop: CASSGNSGGLGSGANVLTF. DNA for the CDR3: TGCGCCAGCAGTGGTAATAGCGGGGGCCTTGGCTCTGGGGCCAACGTCCTGACTTTC.

CDR3 DNA sequence: TGTGCCAGCAGACCTGGGGGACTAGCAGCCTACGAGCAGTACTTC. Protein sequence: CASRPGGLAAYEQYF. This rearrangement joins TRBV6-2 or TRBV6-3 to TRBJ2-7, with 9 bases identical to TRBD2. Unmatched junction bases numbered 8, after V lost 6 bases and J lost 2 bases. The germline gives CDR1 MNHEY, CDR2 SVGEGT. This CDR3 contains 15 residues.

The genes are TRBV18 and TRBJ2-1; D perhaps matches TRBD1 (6 bases). Trimming shortened V by 6 bases and J by 4 bases, and 16 bases separated the two germline ends. Germline values: CDR1 KGHSH, CDR2 LQKENI. The CDR3 extends over 15 amino acids. The CDR3 loop is CASSSPTGTYNEQFF. The CDR3, as DNA: TGTGCCAGCTCCTCTCCGACAGGAACATACAATGAGCAGTTCTTC.

This clone appeared a few times. The chain carries TRBV28 and TRBJ1-5, with D tentatively TRBD1 (6 bases). Germline V lookup: CDR1 MDHEN, CDR2 SYDVKM. The CDR3 extends over 14 amino acids. V lost 5 bases and J 2 bases, leaving 10 bases between the germline ends. The chain's CDR3 is CASSGTLRNQPQHF. The CDR3 nucleotides read TGTGCCAGCAGTGGGACACTCCGCAATCAGCCCCAGCATTTT.

For the CDR3, the DNA is TGTGCCAGCAGCCAAAAGAGCTCCTACAATGAGCAGTTCTTC. Protein product: CASSQKSSYNEQFF. The V and J genes are TRBV14 and TRBJ2-1; no clear D. The V and J ends lost 2 bases and 0 bases respectively, with 5 bases between them. Germline V lookup: CDR1 SGHDN, CDR2 FVKESK. The CDR3 covers 14 residues.

CDR3 loop: CASSLDLAGAQETQYF. The CDR3 DNA reads TGCGCCAGCAGCTTGGACCTAGCGGGGGCCCAAGAGACCCAGTACTTC. The chain is built from TRBV5-1 and TRBJ2-5; the match to TRBD2 covers 10 bases. This CDR3 is built from 16 residues. After removal of 0 bases from V and 1 base from J, the junction contained 3 bases not matched to a gene. Germline V gene sequence: CDR1 SGHRS, CDR2 YFSETQ. The full variable domain, in which reference TRBV5-1 and TRBJ2-5 provide the parts outside the CDR3, is KAGVTQTPRYLIKTRGQQVTLSCSPISGHRSVSWYQQTPGQGLQFLFEYFSETQRNKGNFPGRFSGRQFSNSRSEMNVSTLELGDSALYLCASSLDLAGAQETQYFGPGTRLLVL.

CDR3 residues: CASSFGQGLGKYNGYTF. The CDR3 nucleotides are TGTGCCAGCAGTTTCGGACAGGGACTTGGAAAGTATAATGGCTACACCTTC. The chain combines TRBV6-2 or TRBV6-3 with TRBJ1-2, with 8 bases fitting TRBD1. The CDR3 length is 17 residues. Losses at the gene ends were 4 bases for V and 6 bases for J; bases not matched to a gene: 16. From germline, CDR1 is MNHEY and CDR2 SVGEGT.

The V gene is TRBV7-8, the J gene TRBJ2-3; TRBD2 might be the D (5 bases). CDR1 and CDR2 (germline): SGHVS, FQNEAQ. CDR3 length: 17 amino acids. Between the trimmed V and J ends, which lost 4 bases and 8 bases, there was a span of 25 bases. The CDR3 loop is CASSSNNAEARAVTQYF. The CDR3 DNA is TGTGCCAGCAGCTCAAATAATGCGGAGGCCCGAGCCGTTACGCAGTATTTT. Full variable domain (remainder filled in from reference TRBV7-8 and TRBJ2-3): GAGVSQSPRYKVAKRGQDVALRCDPISGHVSLFWYQQALGQGPEFLTYFQNEAQLDKSGLPSDRFFAERPEGSVSTLKIQRTQQEDSAVYLCASSSNNAEARAVTQYFGPGTRLTVL.

The gene calls are TRBV5-4 and TRBJ2-3; the match to TRBD1 covers 9 bases. The CDR3 has 14 amino acids. Germline values: CDR1 SGHNT, CDR2 YYREEE (reference sequence). With V trimmed by 1 base and J by 6 bases, 3 bases remained unmatched. CDR3 sequence: CASSLRDRADTQYF. CDR3 nucleotides: TGTGCCAGCAGCTTGAGGGACAGGGCCGATACGCAGTATTTT. Drawing the rest from reference TRBV5-4 and TRBJ2-3, the complete variable domain is ETGVTQSPTHLIKTRGQQVTLRCSSQSGHNTVSWYQQALGQGPQFIFQYYREEENGRGNFPPRFSGLQFPNYSSELNVNALELDDSALYLCASSLRDRADTQYFGPGTRLTVL.

This rearrangement joins TRBV18 to TRBJ1-1; TRBD1 agrees at 9 bases. The trim removed 3 bases at V and 10 bases at J, leaving 9 bases unmatched. Germline CDR1 is KGHSH and CDR2 is LQKENI. There are 14 residues in the CDR3. The CDR3 is CASSPSWGQGTAFF. DNA of the CDR3: TGTGCCAGCTCACCCTCGTGGGGACAGGGTACAGCTTTCTTT.

The chain recombines TRBV7-6 with TRBJ2-2, with D possibly being TRBD2 (7 bases). The V gene's germline CDR1 is SGHVS and CDR2 FNYEAQ. V was cut by 1 base and J by 6 bases, with 9 bases left in between. The CDR3 has 14 amino acids. The CDR3 region is CASSLGGGAGELFF. CDR3 DNA: TGTGCCAGCAGCTTAGGGGGGGGCGCCGGGGAGCTGTTTTTT.

The chain combines TRBV6-5 with TRBJ1-1; TRBD1 might be the D (6 bases). The CDR3 sequence is 14 residues long. Germline V gene sequence: CDR1 MNHEY, CDR2 SVGAGI. Trimming pared 2 bases from V and 0 bases from J, leaving 7 bases between. The CDR3 protein is CASSYGGLNTEAFF. CDR3 coding DNA: TGTGCCAGCAGTTACGGGGGCCTGAACACTGAAGCTTTCTTT.

V and J are TRBV2 and TRBJ2-7; 8 bases agree with TRBD2. CDR1 is SNHLY, CDR2 FYNNEI, per germline. This CDR3 has 13 residues. Trimming removed 6 bases from V and 7 bases from J; junction bases left unmatched: 8. CDR3 residues: CASSREGLREQYF. Here the CDR3 DNA reads TGTGCCAGCAGCCGGGAGGGGCTGAGAGAGCAGTACTTC.

The V gene is TRBV28, the J gene TRBJ1-2; D uncertain. From germline, CDR1 is MDHEN and CDR2 SYDVKM. V was cut by 6 bases and J by 1 base, with 15 bases left in between. This CDR3 contains 15 residues. The CDR3 nucleotides read TGTGCCAGCAGCAGCCTTCGAGGGATTAACTATGGCTACACCTTC. This encodes CASSSLRGINYGYTF.